There are many counts of the clone carrying this T cell receptor beta chain. The CDR3 has 15 residues. The V gene's germline CDR1 is SGHRS and CDR2 YFSETQ. Trimming left V 4 bases short and J 4 bases short, with 17 bases between. Time point indicated: newly diagnosed GD, antithyroid drugs for less than 3 months. RNA from PBMCs was the source of the TCR library. This entry is derived from a study of regulatory T cells in long-lasting Graves disease. Study at large: Recently diagnosed Graves' patients had received antithyroid drugs for under 3 months.

CDR3 regions were amplified by Arm-PCR using iRepertoire HTBI primers to build TCR beta libraries. TCRdb analysed the multiplex PCR reads with MiXCR anew, one entry per CDR3 protein. This sample has some 500,000 distinct CDR3 sequences, with about 16% found just once. This sample was shared with a second study, whose subject was T cells in Graves' hyperthyroidism and ophthalmopathy. As reported in that work: Diagnosis rested on symptoms, serum thyroxine and TRAb, thyroid ultrasound, and orbital computed tomography. Before onset, by a median of approximately 6.8 months, the model predicted ophthalmopathy.

The chain recombines TRBV5-1 with TRBJ1-2; weak D call: TRBD1 (6 bases). The source was peripheral blood mononuclear cells (PBMCs), collected at new diagnosis, from a patient treated with antithyroid drugs. The source is a woman aged 40-60 years with Graves disease. CDR3: CASSPGGRGFYGYTF. CDR3 nucleotides: TGCGCCAGCAGCCCTGGGGGCAGGGGCTTCTATGGCTACACCTTC.